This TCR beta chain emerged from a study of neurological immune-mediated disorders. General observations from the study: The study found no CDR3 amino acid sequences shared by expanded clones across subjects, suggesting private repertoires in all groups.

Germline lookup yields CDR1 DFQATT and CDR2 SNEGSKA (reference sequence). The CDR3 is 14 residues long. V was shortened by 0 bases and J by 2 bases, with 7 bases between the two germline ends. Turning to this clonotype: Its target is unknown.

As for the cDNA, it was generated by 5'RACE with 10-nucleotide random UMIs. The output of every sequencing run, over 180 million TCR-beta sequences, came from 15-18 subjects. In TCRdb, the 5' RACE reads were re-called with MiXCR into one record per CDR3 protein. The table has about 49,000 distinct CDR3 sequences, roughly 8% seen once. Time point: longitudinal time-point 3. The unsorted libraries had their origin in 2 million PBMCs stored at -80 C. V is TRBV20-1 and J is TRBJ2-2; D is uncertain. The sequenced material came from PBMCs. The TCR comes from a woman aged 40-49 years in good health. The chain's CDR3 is CSAREAGNTGELFF. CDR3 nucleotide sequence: TGCAGTGCTAGAGAAGCCGGTAACACCGGGGAGCTGTTTTTT.